Following are 28 T cell receptor beta chains from one sample sequenced in a study of cytomegalovirus exposure and HLA in healthy donors. The PCR had 60 Vbeta and 13 Jbeta primers. Libraries were prepared by immunoSEQ multiplex PCR; TCRdb keeps only in-frame clonotypes and omits some of them. The table includes some 130,000 clones, roughly 70% detected once. The sample comprised PBMCs. These TCRs come from a man in his forties in good health and CMV-seronegative.

This clone has just a few counts. The chain is built from TRBV4-1 and TRBJ2-7, with D possibly matching TRBD1 (6 bases). CDR1 is MGHRA and CDR2 is YSYEKL in the germline V gene. The ends were cut back, 0 bases at V and 2 bases at J, with 11 bases in the middle. The CDR3 extends over 15 amino acids. The CDR3 DNA reads as TGCGCCAGCAGCCAAGATTCCAGGGACACCTACGAGCAGTACTTC. Encoded protein: CASSQDSRDTYEQYF.

This chain joins TRBV5-4 and TRBJ2-7, with 12 nucleotides matching TRBD1. The CDR3 contains 15 residues. Germline V gene lookup returns CDR1 SGHNT and CDR2 YYREEE (reference sequence). V was clipped by 2 bases and J by 5 bases; unmatched bases: 5. The CDR3 coding sequence is TGTGCCAGCAGCTTCCGGGACAGGGGGCTTCACGAGCAGTACTTC. This encodes CASSFRDRGLHEQYF.

The chain employs TRBV6-1 and TRBJ1-5; 7 bases align to TRBD1. J gave up 0 bases and V 4 bases, and 3 bases lay outside the gene matches. The CDR3 totals 15 residues. Germline values: CDR1 MNHNS, CDR2 SASEGT. CDR3 region: CASSGQGNSNQPQHF. DNA of the CDR3: TGTGCCAGCAGTGGACAGGGAAATAGCAATCAGCCCCAGCATTTT.

There are a few counts of this clone. This rearrangement joins TRBV5-8 to TRBJ2-5; no reliable D call. Germline assignment: CDR1 SGHTS and CDR2 YDEGEE. CDR3 length: 14 amino acids. V lost 0 bases and J lost 3, with 9 bases in between. Here the CDR3 reads CASSLALVEETQYF. Written as DNA, the CDR3 is TGTGCCAGCAGCTTGGCCCTAGTGGAAGAGACCCAGTACTTC.

The V and J genes are TRBV5-4 and TRBJ2-1, with no clear D. V lost 0 bases to trimming and J lost 5 bases, with 6 bases between them. In germline, CDR1 is SGHNT, CDR2 YYREEE (reference sequence). CDR3 length: 13 residues. The CDR3 coding sequence is TGTGCCAGCAGCTTGGGCGCCAACAATGAGCAGTTCTTC. Translating it yields CASSLGANNEQFF.

This clone was seen a single time. The V call is TRBV19, the J call TRBJ1-2; D remains ambiguous. Germline assignment: CDR1 LNHDA and CDR2 SQIVND (reference sequence). This CDR3 has 12 amino acids. Trimming pared 5 bases from V and 2 bases from J, leaving 6 bases between. CDR3 bases: TGTGCCAGTAGTCGGTTCAACTATGGCTACACCTTC. Residues: CASSRFNYGYTF.

This rearrangement joins TRBV5-8 to TRBJ1-5; 7 positions agree with TRBD1. The length of the CDR3 is 15 residues. The V and J ends lost 6 bases and 4 bases, in that order; junction bases with no gene match: 10. CDR1 is SGHTS, CDR2 YDEGEE, per germline. CDR3 in DNA: TGTGCCAGCATCCGGCTTGAGGGGGCAAATCAGCCCCAGCATTTT. Translated, it gives CASIRLEGANQPQHF. Combining the CDR3 with reference TRBV5-8 and TRBJ1-5 gives the whole variable domain EAGVTQSPTHLIKTRGQQATLRCSPISGHTSVYWYQQALGLGLQFLLWYDEGEERNRGNFPPRFSGRQFPNYSSELNVNALELEDSALYLCASIRLEGANQPQHFGDGTRLSIL.

This sequence joins TRBV7-8 and TRBJ2-7; a possible D gene is TRBD1 (5 bases). The CDR3 contains 15 residues. The germline V and J ends were trimmed by 1 base and 3 bases, with 13 bases remaining between them. The germline CDR1 and CDR2 sequences are SGHVS and FQNEAQ. CDR3 DNA: TGTGCCAGCAGCTTAGAGGGGCCCCGATTCTACGAGCAGTACTTC. Protein: CASSLEGPRFYEQYF.

The chain recombines TRBV4-1 with TRBJ2-7, with a weak D call TRBD1 (6 bases). V was cut by 0 bases and J by 3 bases, with 15 bases left in between. The CDR3 covers 16 residues. Germline loops: CDR1 MGHRA, CDR2 YSYEKL. This chain's CDR3 is CASSQDKAGQYYEQYF. The CDR3 nucleotides are TGCGCCAGCAGCCAAGATAAGGCAGGACAGTACTACGAGCAGTACTTC.

This clone was seen more than once but under ten times. The chain carries TRBV9 and TRBJ2-1; 9 bases align to TRBD2. This CDR3 has 15 residues. The germline CDR1 and CDR2 sequences are SGDLS and YYNGEE. V gave up 4 bases and J gave up 5 bases; unmatched junction bases: 7. The CDR3 loop is CASSLLAGPDNEQFF. The DNA of the CDR3 is TGTGCCAGCAGCCTCCTAGCGGGACCTGACAATGAGCAGTTCTTC.

Comment on this clone: The same CDR3 is also encoded by other DNA sequences in this sample. This chain uses TRBV5-1 with TRBJ1-1, with TRBD1 as a possible D gene (5 bases). This CDR3 has 13 residues. V was shortened by 1 base and J by 2 bases, with 6 bases between the two germline ends. Germline CDR1 reads SGHRS; CDR2 reads YFSETQ. CDR3 coding DNA: TGCGCCAGCAGCTTGACAGGCAACACTGAAGCTTTCTTT. It specifies CASSLTGNTEAFF. Combining the CDR3 with reference TRBV5-1 and TRBJ1-1 gives the whole variable domain KAGVTQTPRYLIKTRGQQVTLSCSPISGHRSVSWYQQTPGQGLQFLFEYFSETQRNKGNFPGRFSGRQFSNSRSEMNVSTLELGDSALYLCASSLTGNTEAFFGQGTRLTVV.

The chain recombines TRBV6-1 with TRBJ1-4; weak D call: TRBD1 (6 bases). The CDR3 is 14 residues long. Trimming pared 6 bases from V and 5 bases from J, leaving 13 bases between. Germline V gene data show CDR1 as MNHNS and CDR2 as SASEGT. In DNA form, the CDR3 reads TGTGCCAGCAGGCCGGGACACTCGAATGAAAAACTGTTTTTT. Residues: CASRPGHSNEKLFF.

CDR3 in DNA: TGCGCCAGCAGCACAACAGGCCTCTCTGGAAACACCATATATTTT. This translates into CASSTTGLSGNTIYF. V gene TRBV5-1 combines with J gene TRBJ1-3; D is possibly TRBD1 (5 bases). This CDR3 is built from 15 residues. Germline CDR1 is SGHRS and CDR2 is YFSETQ. Trimming left V 4 bases short and J 0 bases short, with 11 bases between.

V gene TRBV5-1 combines with J gene TRBJ2-2; D might be TRBD2 (5 bases). Trimming removed 7 bases from V and 8 bases from J, with 12 bases in between. Germline values: CDR1 SGHRS, CDR2 YFSETQ. The CDR3 contains 12 residues. The CDR3 region is CASQVEGGELFF. The CDR3, as DNA: TGCGCCAGCCAAGTCGAGGGAGGGGAGCTGTTTTTT.

The rearrangement links TRBV9 to TRBJ2-7; TRBD2 matches 9 bases. The CDR3 covers 16 residues. CDR1 SGDLS and CDR2 YYNGEE come from the germline V gene. Unmatched junction bases numbered 11, after V lost 4 bases and J lost 3 bases. The CDR3 loop is CASSPPPRGGVYEQYF. The CDR3 nucleotides are TGTGCCAGCAGCCCTCCCCCGCGCGGGGGGGTCTACGAGCAGTACTTC.

The chain is built from TRBV11-2 and TRBJ2-5, with a possible D match to TRBD2 (6 bases). Per germline, CDR1 SGHAT and CDR2 FQNNGV. The CDR3 has 16 residues. V lost 5 bases and J 4 bases, leaving 20 bases between the germline ends. The CDR3 coding sequence is TGTGCCAGCAGCCGCCGTTGGGGGGATTTTGCAGAGACCCAGTACTTC. It codes for CASSRRWGDFAETQYF. Variable domain in full (rest from reference TRBV11-2 and TRBJ2-5): EAGVAQSPRYKIIEKRQSVAFWCNPISGHATLYWYQQILGQGPKLLIQFQNNGVVDDSQLPKDRFSAERLKGVDSTLKIQPAKLEDSAVYLCASSRRWGDFAETQYFGPGTRLLVL.

V and J are TRBV15 and TRBJ1-2, with no clear D. V was trimmed by 1 base and J by 10 bases, leaving 19 bases between them. The CDR3 runs to 15 residues. Germline lookup yields CDR1 LNHNV and CDR2 YYDKDF (reference sequence). In nucleotides, the CDR3 is TGTGCCACCAGCAGAGGGGTAGAGGGTATCGGGGACTACACCTTC. Its protein product is CATSRGVEGIGDYTF.

The chain couples TRBV9 to TRBJ2-5, with 13 bases identical to TRBD2. This CDR3 is 15 amino acids long. Germline V lookup: CDR1 SGDLS, CDR2 YYNGEE. Losses at the gene ends were 4 bases for V and 5 bases for J; bases not matched to a gene: 5. The CDR3 DNA reads as TGTGCCAGCAGCCTCGGACTAGCGGGAGCGGAGACCCAGTACTTC. This gives the protein CASSLGLAGAETQYF.

This clone was detected a few times. The CDR3 ends on some other residue instead of the conserved phenylalanine or tryptophan, so this is likely a read error. The DNA is omitted, as the CDR3 cannot be located on it reliably, and the CDR3 follows TCRdb's listing. The gene calls are TRBV4-3 and TRBJ2-4; the D call in the table, TRBD1, was not verified against the DNA. The CDR3 totals 10 residues, both ends included. Germline V gene data show CDR1 as LGHNA and CDR2 as YSLEER. CDR3: CASSQAIQGL.

This chain uses TRBV10-3 with TRBJ1-5; 7 bases agree with TRBD1. The V segment lost 3 bases and the J segment 7 bases; nucleotides outside the gene matches: 9. The CDR3 consists of 15 residues. CDR1 ENHRY and CDR2 SYGVKD come from the germline V gene. The CDR3 loop reads CAISDGTVGRQPQHF. The DNA of the CDR3 is TGTGCCATCAGTGATGGGACAGTAGGGCGACAGCCCCAGCATTTT.

The rearrangement joins TRBV7-9 to TRBJ2-5, with TRBD1 matching 9 bases. The trim removed 5 bases at V and 5 bases at J, leaving 6 bases unmatched. The CDR3 is 14 residues long. The germline V gene has CDR1 SEHNR and CDR2 FQNEAQ (reference sequence). This CDR3 is CASSPGTGLETQYF. CDR3 nucleotide sequence: TGTGCCAGCAGCCCGGGGACAGGGCTCGAGACCCAGTACTTC.

The CDR3, as DNA: TGTGCCAGCAGTTTATCGTCCGAGCAGTACTTC. This encodes CASSLSSEQYF. The chain couples TRBV28 to TRBJ2-7; D unresolved. This CDR3 is built from 11 residues. Trimming removed 1 base at V and 6 bases at J, with 4 bases between. Germline loops: CDR1 MDHEN, CDR2 SYDVKM.

V gene TRBV6-1 combines with J gene TRBJ1-1; 7 nucleotides line up with TRBD1. The CDR3 contains 15 residues. Germline CDR1 and CDR2: MNHNS and SASEGT. Trimming removed 0 bases from V and 7 bases from J; junction bases left unmatched: 8. The CDR3, as DNA: TGTGCCAGCAGTGAAGCGCAGGGCCCAGGGGGTGAAGCTTTCTTT. Amino acid sequence: CASSEAQGPGGEAFF.

This clone has just a few counts. The rearrangement links TRBV5-5 to TRBJ1-5, with unresolved D. Trimming cost V 0 bases and J 3 bases, with 7 bases left between them. The CDR3 consists of 14 residues. Germline CDR1 reads SGHKS; CDR2 reads YYEKEE (reference sequence). The CDR3, as DNA: TGTGCCAGCAGCTTGGGGGAGATCAATCAGCCCCAGCATTTT. It is translated as CASSLGEINQPQHF.

The V call is TRBV7-9, the J call TRBJ2-5; 7 nucleotides match TRBD1. The germline V gene has CDR1 SEHNR and CDR2 FQNEAQ (reference sequence). Germline trimming cut 4 bases from V and 1 base from J; bases unmatched to any gene: 6. The CDR3 runs 15 residues. The CDR3 region has the DNA TGTGCCAGCAGCTGGAGACAGGGTCTCCAAGAGACCCAGTACTTC. This translates into CASSWRQGLQETQYF.

This clone was seen more than once but under ten times. The rearrangement uses TRBV7-6 and TRBJ1-2; TRBD1 aligns across 11 bases. The V segment lost 5 bases and the J segment 7 bases; nucleotides outside the gene matches: 6. The CDR3 is made up of 14 amino acids. Germline-derived CDR1 and CDR2 are SGHVS and FNYEAQ. Written as DNA, the CDR3 is TGTGCCAGCAGCCCCCGGACAGGGGGCGGTGGCTACACCTTC. Its protein is CASSPRTGGGGYTF.

V gene TRBV9 combines with J gene TRBJ2-1, with 7 bases lining up with TRBD1. Germline CDR1 reads SGDLS; CDR2 reads YYNGEE. V trimming: 4 bases; J trimming: 0 bases; junction bases outside the gene matches: 7. The CDR3 has 16 residues. CDR3 protein: CASSRTGLSSYNEQFF. CDR3 nucleotide sequence: TGTGCCAGCAGCCGGACAGGATTGAGCTCCTACAATGAGCAGTTCTTC.

This rearrangement joins TRBV19 to TRBJ1-1; the D is unclear. The CDR3 runs 13 residues. V was cut by 2 bases and J by 1 base, with 5 bases left in between. Germline V lookup: CDR1 LNHDA, CDR2 SQIVND (reference sequence). Written as DNA, the CDR3 is TGTGCCAGTAGTATAAGCAAGAACACTGAAGCTTTCTTT. It codes for CASSISKNTEAFF.